This T cell receptor (beta chain) is drawn from a study of T cell changes during pregnancy in multiple sclerosis. To note about this clone: One end of the junction fails to match germline, which may point to a read error.

The CDR3 length is 16 residues. Germline CDR1 is SSHAT and CDR2 is FNYEAQ (reference sequence). Only in-frame clones appear in the TCRdb table, and some are missing; sequencing was by immunoSEQ multiplex PCR. The sample lists around 130,000 clones, about 96% occurring once. The chain is built from TRBV7-7 and TRBJ2-3; 8 bases agree with TRBD1. The material sequenced was peripheral blood, taken after pregnancy. This receptor was identified in a female donor with multiple sclerosis, enrolled in a pregnancy study. As DNA, the CDR3 is TGTGCTAGCAGCTTAGGCAGGGGGCCCTTCACAGATACGCAGTATTTT. It codes for CASSLGRGPFTDTQYF.